This record covers a single T cell receptor beta chain. The sample comes from a study of TIL therapy for anti-PD-1-resistant metastatic lung cancer. About the research overall: Half of patients were current or former smokers.

Time point defined: pre-treatment sample, taken before nivolumab and TIL therapy. Sequencing used immunoSEQ v3. This table comes from immunoSEQ multiplex PCR, and its TCRdb copy is limited to in-frame clones, with some not included. In the table there are about 18,000 clones, 80% to 90% of which are singletons. This CDR3 comprises 14 residues. Trimming left V 1 base short and J 6 bases short, with 15 bases between. Germline V gene lookup returns CDR1 SQVTM and CDR2 ANQGSEA. Sequencing was performed on blood, taken at baseline. J is TRBJ1-1 and V is TRBV29-1; unclear D gene. This receptor was obtained from a person between 30 and 79 years old with non-small cell lung cancer. DNA for the CDR3: TGCAGCGTTGAAGCATCGAAACTTATGGCTGAAGCTTTCTTT. It is translated as CSVEASKLMAEAFF.